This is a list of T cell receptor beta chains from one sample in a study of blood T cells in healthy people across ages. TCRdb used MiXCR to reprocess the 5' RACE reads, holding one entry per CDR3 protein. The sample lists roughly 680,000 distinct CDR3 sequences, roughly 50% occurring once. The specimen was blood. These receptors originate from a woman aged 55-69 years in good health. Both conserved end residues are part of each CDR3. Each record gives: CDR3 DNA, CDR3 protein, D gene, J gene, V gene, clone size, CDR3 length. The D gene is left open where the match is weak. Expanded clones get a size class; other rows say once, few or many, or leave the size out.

TGTGCCAGCAGTGACATTTTAGATGGCAGCTACAATGAGCAGTTCTTC | CASSDILDGSYNEQFF | . | TRBJ2-1 | TRBV25-1 | few | 16
TGCAGTGCTAGTAGCCCTAGCGGGAAGATTCAAAGCTCCTACGAGCAGTACTTC | CSASSPSGKIQSSYEQYF | TRBD2 | TRBJ2-7 | TRBV20-1 | few | 18
TGTGCCAGCAGTGAAGGGATGGAGGCCTTTGGCTACACCTTC | CASSEGMEAFGYTF | . | TRBJ1-2 | TRBV6-1 | once | 14
TGTGCCAGCAGTTTAACGGACGAGCAGTACTTC | CASSLTDEQYF | . | TRBJ2-7 | TRBV12-3/TRBV12-4 | many | 11
TGTGCCACCAGCAAGGGCTATAGCAATCAGCCCCAGCATTTT | CATSKGYSNQPQHF | . | TRBJ1-5 | TRBV15 | once | 14
TGTGCCAGCAGTGGTATCAGGCACCTCGGCCCCCAGTACTTC | CASSGIRHLGPQYF | . | TRBJ2-5 | TRBV6-6 | . | 14
TGTGCCATCAGCCTGACTAGCGGAACCTACGAGCAGTACTTC | CAISLTSGTYEQYF | TRBD2 | TRBJ2-7 | TRBV10-3 | once | 14
TGTGCCAGCAGTTTGGTAGGGGTCCGGGAGCAGTACTTC | CASSLVGVREQYF | . | TRBJ2-4 | TRBV12-3/TRBV12-4 | . | 13
TGCAGGGCAGGGGGAGGGGAGACCCAGTACTTC | CRAGGGETQYF | . | TRBJ2-5 | TRBV20-1 | . | 11
TGCGCCAGCAGCTTAACCAGTGACACTGAAGCTTTCTTT | CASSLTSDTEAFF | . | TRBJ1-1 | TRBV5-1 | few | 13
TGCGCCAGCAGCCAAGACCCTGAGGGGGGCGCCTATGGCTACACCTTC | CASSQDPEGGAYGYTF | . | TRBJ1-2 | TRBV4-3 | . | 16
TGCAGCGTTGTTTTGAACCTCCAAGAGACCCAGTACTTC | CSVVLNLQETQYF | . | TRBJ2-5 | TRBV29-1 | . | 13
TGTGCCAGCAGTTCAAACCCCGGGACGGCATATGGCTACACCTTC | CASSSNPGTAYGYTF | . | TRBJ1-2 | TRBV28 | few | 15
TGCGCCAGCAGCCCCCGGGACAGGGGGTCGGGTAATTCCTACGAGCAGTACTTC | CASSPRDRGSGNSYEQYF | TRBD1 | TRBJ2-7 | TRBV5-1 | . | 18
TGTGCCAGCACCAGAAGGTCCCTTAATGGCAATCAGCCCCAGCATTTT | CASTRRSLNGNQPQHF | . | TRBJ1-5 | TRBV6-2/TRBV6-3 | . | 16
TGTGCCAGTAGCGTGGACAGGGTAGGAGGAACGCAGTATTTT | CASSVDRVGGTQYF | TRBD1 | TRBJ2-3 | TRBV7-2 | . | 14
TGCAGCACTAGACAGACCAATGAGCAGTACTTC | CSTRQTNEQYF | . | TRBJ2-7 | TRBV29-1 | . | 11
TGCGCCAGCAGCCAAGTCCTAGCGGACTCCTACAATGAGCAGTTCTTC | CASSQVLADSYNEQFF | TRBD2 | TRBJ2-1 | TRBV4-3 | . | 16
TGTGCCATCAGTGAGTCTCATAGCGGCGCCTACGAGCAGTACTTC | CAISESHSGAYEQYF | . | TRBJ2-7 | TRBV10-3 | once | 15
TGTGCCAGCACCCGCTTTCCGGAAGATACGCAGTATTTT | CASTRFPEDTQYF | . | TRBJ2-3 | TRBV11-2 | few | 13
TGCAGTGCCTTTAGCGGGTTCAGCACAGATACGCAGTATTTT | CSAFSGFSTDTQYF | TRBD2 | TRBJ2-3 | TRBV20-1 | few | 14
TGTGCCACCAGTGACGTCCGGGGGACAGGGGGAAATCAAGAGACCCAGTACTTC | CATSDVRGTGGNQETQYF | TRBD1 | TRBJ2-5 | TRBV24-1 | . | 18
TGTGCCAGCAGGGGACTGAACAATGAGCAGTTCTTC | CASRGLNNEQFF | . | TRBJ2-1 | TRBV12-3/TRBV12-4 | few | 12
TGCGCCAGCAGCCAAGGTGGGGACACCGGCCCCTATGGCTACACCTTC | CASSQGGDTGPYGYTF | . | TRBJ1-2 | TRBV4-3 | once | 16
TGTGCCAGCAGCTTGATCAATTACGAGCAGTACTTC | CASSLINYEQYF | . | TRBJ2-7 | TRBV7-2 | few | 12
TGTGCCAGCAGCTTAGTACGGACTAACTCCTACAATGAGCAGTTCTTC | CASSLVRTNSYNEQFF | . | TRBJ2-1 | TRBV7-2 | once | 16
TGCGCCAGCAGTGGTCCCAACGCAGGGGGTTACCGTTTCTACGAGCAGTACTTC | CASSGPNAGGYRFYEQYF | TRBD1 | TRBJ2-7 | TRBV10-2 | . | 18
TGTGCCAGCAGCCCGAGAGTTACAGATACGCAGTATTTT | CASSPRVTDTQYF | . | TRBJ2-3 | TRBV2 | . | 13
TGTGCCAGCAGCCAAGGACTGGACGCGCGGAGCGCCTACAATGAGCAGTTCTTC | CASSQGLDARSAYNEQFF | . | TRBJ2-1 | TRBV3-1 | . | 18
TGCGCCAGCAAGCAGGGTATCGGTGAGCAGTTCTTC | CASKQGIGEQFF | . | TRBJ2-1 | TRBV5-1 | . | 12
TGCGCCAGCAGCTTATTCCAGCAGGGGATAAACGAGCAGTACTTC | CASSLFQQGINEQYF | . | TRBJ2-7 | TRBV5-1 | . | 15
TGTGCCTGCGGTTTTACAGATACGCAGTATTTT | CACGFTDTQYF | . | TRBJ2-3 | TRBV30 | . | 11